This record covers a single T cell receptor (beta chain). The antigen remains unidentified. Only in-frame clones appear in the TCRdb table, and some are missing; sequencing was by immunoSEQ multiplex PCR. The sample has about 180,000 clones; about 85% are singletons. The data are from a study of cytomegalovirus exposure and HLA in healthy donors. The wider study: The approximately 110 validation repertoires were reported in a later analysis to have been generated on the same platform as the approximately 700 first-cohort repertoires.

Findings of the study overall: Among the CMV-associated chains, a few were confirmed in vitro as specific for CMV antigens. Cytomegalovirus-associated status was assigned to some 160 TCR beta chains.

The clonotype originates from a man younger than 35 in good health and CMV-seropositive. The specimen sequenced was PBMCs.

The DNA for the CDR3 is TGTGCCAGCAGTTTAGTGAGTCAGGCTAATCAGCCCCAGCATTTT. Translation gives CASSLVSQANQPQHF. This chain joins TRBV28 and TRBJ1-5; D gene ambiguous. Per the germline V gene, CDR1 is MDHEN and CDR2 is SYDVKM. The CDR3 length is 15 residues. Trimming pared 2 bases from V and 4 bases from J, leaving 12 bases between.